The sequence of this TCR beta chain was determined in a study of blood T cells in healthy people across ages (dated by TCRdb to between 2014 and 2017). For the study in its entirety: Template switching captured roughly one uniquely barcoded TCR beta cDNA molecule per two T cells in model experiments. The study measured age-related changes in TCR beta repertoire diversity using deep sequencing normalized with unique cDNA molecular identifiers. Four age groups were formed from the donors: young (average approximately 15 years), middle-aged (less than 40), aged (around 68) and long-lived (about 80). To avoid experimental bias, donors of different ages were spread randomly across the sequencing lanes. For two donors (one aged 18 to 29 and one aged 80 or older), the study analyzed two additional independent replicas of 1 million unique cDNA reads from the same blood draw. What the authors observed across the whole study: Estimates of total diversity from one million sequenced T cells were regarded as lower bounds and underestimates. Since profiling was done on bulk unsorted PBMCs, naive and antigen-experienced compartments could not be conclusively compared. The percentage of naive T cells measured by flow cytometry correlated strongly with observed TCR beta diversity. As age increased, observed TCR beta diversity per million T cells dropped in a roughly linear way, and a significant reduction was already evident by age 40. Compared with the aged group, more naive CD4+ T cells, fewer expanded clones and increased TCR diversity were shown by the long-lived group, suggesting age selection. Because the CMV infection status of the donors was unknown, age-related changes in expanded clonotypes may potentially have been confounded.

Donors were a few dozen systemically healthy Caucasian individuals from Russia aged roughly 6 to 100 years. About 9.6 milliliters of peripheral blood were collected from each donor into EDTA-treated Vacutainer tubes. Ficoll-Paque density-gradient centrifugation was used to isolate PBMCs, with at least 6 million obtained per sample. Trizol reagent was used to extract total RNA from PBMCs, with at least 6 micrograms per sample. Naive CD45RAhigh/CD27high T cell percentages were measured by flow cytometry on a PBMC aliquot from every donor. Library generation was performed with 5' RACE. These reads were obtained on an Illumina HiSeq 2500. The second PCR ran for roughly 7 to 12 cycles and used a J-beta primer mix along with a sample-barcoded 5' primer. A unique molecular identifier was introduced onto each TCR beta cDNA molecule by a template-switch 5' adaptor carrying 12 random nucleotides. At least 2.5 million CDR3-containing paired-end reads were obtained from each sample. First-strand cDNA synthesis was performed from all RNA using the Mint cDNA synthesis kit, with priming by a TRBC-specific oligonucleotide. Following uracil-DNA glycosylase treatment, a first 18-cycle PCR with universal primers M1SS and BC2_uni_R was performed on all cDNA. The original methods were these. Each sample was normalized by randomly selecting 1 million high-quality reads, each carrying a distinct molecular identifier. Reads sharing molecular identifiers were discarded rather than binned into consensus sequences. CDR3 identification, clonotype clustering and error correction used MiTCR with a Q25 quality threshold and the strictest error-elimination algorithm. Lower-bound total TCR beta diversity was estimated with a nonparametric unseen species model using Euler transformation. TCRdb took the public reads, trimmed them with fastp at Q25, ran MiXCR for clone calling and kept in-frame beta chains. Every CDR3 protein is listed once, alongside the most common genes and DNA of its rows. These V and J calls are TCRdb output, not the study's own analysis. The sample has about 1.1 million distinct CDR3 sequences on record, more than 30% of them singletons. The top ten clones comprise 10% to 15% of the sample.

CDR1 and CDR2 (DFQATT, SNEGSKA) derive from the germline V gene (reference sequence). The CDR3 sequence holds 16 residues, the cysteine and phenylalanine included. The entry retains the CDR3 DNA only, 48 bases that are in frame from base 1. V is cut by 0 bases and J by 7 bases, and the space between the germline ends is 16 bases. This clonotype appeared a few times. Its target antigen remains unknown. The sample holds no much larger clone one base away, and base qualities are not on file. The receptor was isolated from a man younger than 35 in good health. Sequences were obtained from blood. The rearranged segments are TRBV20-1 and TRBJ1-6, with no D gene named confidently. The sequence in DNA is TGCAGTGCTAGAGAATTGTCGGCGGCAAAAAATTCACCCCTCCACTTT. It translates to CSARELSAAKNSPLHF.